These T cell receptor beta chains were read from a single sample in a study of regulatory T cells in long-lasting Graves disease. TCRdb used MiXCR to reprocess the multiplex PCR reads, holding one entry per CDR3 protein. The sample has about 420,000 distinct CDR3 sequences, less than 20% seen once. The same data also contributed to another study, on T cells in Graves' hyperthyroidism and ophthalmopathy.

Source: peripheral blood mononuclear cells (PBMCs), taken at new diagnosis, from a patient treated with antithyroid drugs. These receptors all stem from a young woman with Graves disease. CDR3s include the opening cysteine and the closing phenylalanine or tryptophan. D genes are given only for firm matches. The size field is filled for only some rows; it gives once, few, many or a size class.

many	TRBV7-9	TRBD1	TRBJ2-3	CASSTPGTGRKDTQYF	TGTGCCAGCAGCACGCCCGGGACAGGGAGAAAAGATACGCAGTATTTT
few	TRBV7-3	.	TRBJ2-7	CASSLMIGAGYEQYF	TGTGCCAGCAGCTTAATGATCGGGGCAGGGTACGAGCAGTACTTC
.	TRBV2	TRBD2	TRBJ2-1	CASREYSGSSYNEQFF	TGTGCCAGCAGAGAGTATAGCGGGAGTTCCTACAATGAGCAGTTCTTC
many	TRBV30	.	TRBJ2-5	CAWSDGNQETQYF	TGTGCCTGGAGTGACGGGAATCAAGAGACCCAGTACTTC
.	TRBV29-1	TRBD2	TRBJ2-3	CSVDPPSGRDTQYF	TGCAGCGTTGATCCGCCTAGCGGGAGAGATACGCAGTATTTT
few	TRBV2	TRBD2	TRBJ2-1	CASSDSSGRVNERFF	TGTGCCAGCAGTGATTCCAGCGGGAGGGTGAATGAGCGGTTCTTC
.	TRBV4-2	.	TRBJ2-2	CASSQDHFRGTPSYTGELFF	TGTGCCAGCAGCCAAGATCATTTCCGAGGGACGCCTAGTTACACCGGGGAGCTGTTTTTT
many	TRBV20-1	.	TRBJ2-2	CSATLQGGQLNTGELFF	TGCAGTGCTACCCTCCAGGGGGGACAGCTGAACACCGGGGAGCTGTTTTTT
few	TRBV20-1	TRBD2	TRBJ2-1	CSARDQTAGGSYNEQFF	TGCAGTGCTAGAGATCAAACAGCGGGAGGCTCCTACAATGAGCAGTTCTTC
many	TRBV30	TRBD1	TRBJ2-7	CAWRLTGRAYEQYF	TGTGCCTGGAGATTGACAGGGAGAGCCTACGAGCAGTACTTC
.	TRBV4-3	.	TRBJ1-1	CASSREFGKAANTEAFF	TGCGCCAGCAGCCGCGAATTCGGGAAAGCAGCGAACACTGAAGCTTTCTTT
many	TRBV13	TRBD2	TRBJ2-7	CASSLTGRAIEQYF	TGTGCCAGCAGCTTAACCGGGAGGGCCATCGAGCAGTACTTC
many	TRBV6-2/TRBV6-3	TRBD2	TRBJ2-1	CASSGLAHGNEQFF	TGTGCCAGCAGTGGACTAGCTCACGGCAATGAGCAGTTCTTC
.	TRBV6-1	.	TRBJ1-6	CASSAGAYNSPLHF	TGTGCCAGCAGTGCTGGGGCGTATAATTCACCCCTCCACTTT
few	TRBV4-2	TRBD2	TRBJ2-7	CASSQASGRVGEQYF	TGTGCCAGCAGCCAGGCTAGCGGGAGGGTGGGCGAGCAGTACTTC
.	TRBV7-9	.	TRBJ2-4	CASSPGDWIAKNIQYF	TGTGCCAGCAGCCCGGGAGATTGGATAGCCAAAAACATTCAGTACTTC
many	TRBV7-9	TRBD1	TRBJ2-7	CASSPDPTGTGLPYEQYF	TGTGCCAGCAGCCCGGACCCCACCGGGACAGGGCTACCCTACGAGCAGTACTTC
few	TRBV14	.	TRBJ2-1	CASSQDLAREQFF	TGTGCCAGCAGCCAAGATCTAGCAAGAGAGCAGTTCTTC
few	TRBV27	.	TRBJ1-6	CASSFPNSPLHF	TGTGCCAGCAGTTTCCCAAATTCACCCCTCCACTTT
few	TRBV14	TRBD1	TRBJ1-1	CASSQASTGGKEAFF	TGTGCCAGCAGCCAAGCCTCGACAGGGGGCAAGGAAGCTTTCTTT
many	TRBV10-3	TRBD1	TRBJ2-7	CAISDGDRVSDEQYF	TGTGCCATCAGTGATGGGGACAGGGTGTCCGACGAGCAGTACTTC
.	TRBV11-2	.	TRBJ2-1	CASSPGYPNEQFF	TGTGCCAGCAGCCCGGGATACCCTAATGAGCAGTTCTTC
.	TRBV6-5	TRBD2	TRBJ2-7	CASSYSRLAGSNEQYF	TGTGCCAGCAGTTACTCGAGACTAGCGGGATCCAACGAGCAGTACTTC
.	TRBV20-1	.	TRBJ1-2	CSARKGEEYGYTF	TGCAGTGCTAGGAAAGGGGAGGAATATGGCTACACCTTC
many	TRBV28	.	TRBJ2-1	CASSFGGIEYNEQFF	TGTGCCAGCAGTTTTGGGGGAATCGAGTACAATGAGCAGTTCTTC
.	TRBV19	.	TRBJ1-1	CASSISDNSRGGAFF	TGTGCCAGTAGTATTTCGGACAACTCTCGGGGGGGAGCTTTCTTT
few	TRBV29-1	.	TRBJ2-2	CSVGHSNTGELFF	TGCAGCGTTGGACACTCGAACACCGGGGAGCTGTTTTTT
few	TRBV6-1	.	TRBJ2-5	CASRDPGSVETQYF	TGTGCCAGCAGAGACCCAGGGAGCGTGGAGACCCAGTACTTC
many	TRBV6-1	TRBD1	TRBJ2-7	CASSPFRGRNEQYF	TGTGCCAGCAGTCCATTCAGGGGGCGGAACGAGCAGTACTTC
many	TRBV7-2	.	TRBJ2-3	CASTLEYTDTQYF	TGTGCCAGCACGTTGGAGTACACAGATACGCAGTATTTT
.	TRBV7-2	TRBD2	TRBJ2-1	CASSTSGTRGPYNEQFF	TGTGCCAGCAGCACCTCCGGGACTAGGGGTCCATACAATGAGCAGTTCTTC
.	TRBV28	TRBD1	TRBJ2-7	CASSLGQAPYEQYF	TGTGCCAGCAGTTTGGGACAGGCCCCCTACGAGCAGTACTTC
.	TRBV4-3	TRBD2	TRBJ2-7	CASSQDMSRLAGSYEQYF	TGCGCCAGCAGCCAAGATATGAGTCGGTTAGCGGGATCCTACGAGCAGTACTTC
few	TRBV30	TRBD2	TRBJ2-5	CAWTGAGQETQYF	TGTGCCTGGACCGGAGCGGGACAAGAGACCCAGTACTTC
.	TRBV24-1	.	TRBJ2-3	CATSFPDTQYF	TGTGCCACCAGTTTTCCAGATACGCAGTATTTT
.	TRBV5-6	TRBD2	TRBJ2-1	CASYPGTSVHNEQFF	TGTGCCAGCTATCCCGGGACTAGCGTACACAATGAGCAGTTCTTC
.	TRBV5-1	.	TRBJ2-2	CASSVLGESGELFF	TGCGCCAGCAGCGTCCTGGGGGAGAGCGGGGAGCTGTTTTTT
many	TRBV4-1	TRBD2	TRBJ2-7	CASSLGLAGGREQYF	TGTGCCAGCAGCTTAGGACTAGCGGGAGGCCGCGAGCAGTACTTC
few	TRBV29-1	.	TRBJ1-1	CSVEYLGLNTEAFF	TGCAGCGTTGAATACCTAGGTTTGAACACTGAAGCTTTCTTT
.	TRBV7-7	.	TRBJ2-5	CASSLAGGQGAETQYF	TGTGCTAGCAGCTTAGCGGGAGGACAGGGGGCGGAGACCCAGTACTTC
many	TRBV11-1	.	TRBJ2-3	CASSLARFSTDTQYF	TGTGCCAGCAGCTTAGCTAGATTTTCCACAGATACGCAGTATTTT